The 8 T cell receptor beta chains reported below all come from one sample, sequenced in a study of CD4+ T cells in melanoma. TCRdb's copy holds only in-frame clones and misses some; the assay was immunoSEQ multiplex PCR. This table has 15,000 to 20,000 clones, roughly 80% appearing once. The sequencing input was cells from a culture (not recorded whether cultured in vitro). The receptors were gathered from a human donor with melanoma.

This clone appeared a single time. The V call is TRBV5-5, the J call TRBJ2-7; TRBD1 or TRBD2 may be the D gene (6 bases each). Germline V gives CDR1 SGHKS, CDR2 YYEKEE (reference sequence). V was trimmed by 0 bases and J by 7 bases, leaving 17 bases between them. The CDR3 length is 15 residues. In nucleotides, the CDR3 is TGTGCCAGCAGCTTGGTAGGGGGGCCCAAAACGGAGCAGTACTTC. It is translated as CASSLVGGPKTEQYF.

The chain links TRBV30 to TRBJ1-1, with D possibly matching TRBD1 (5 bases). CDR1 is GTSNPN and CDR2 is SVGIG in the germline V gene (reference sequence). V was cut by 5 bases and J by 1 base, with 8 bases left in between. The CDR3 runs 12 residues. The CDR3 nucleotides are TGTGCCTGGCGGGGGAGGAACACTGAAGCTTTCTTT. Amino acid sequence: CAWRGRNTEAFF.

The CDR3 DNA sequence: TGTGCCAGCAGCTACGGGACTAGCCCTGGGGCCAACGTCCTGACTTTC. Encoded protein: CASSYGTSPGANVLTF. V is TRBV13 and J is TRBJ2-6; 9 positions match TRBD2. Germline V gives CDR1 PRHDT, CDR2 FYEKMQ (reference sequence). This CDR3 region has 16 residues. Germline trimming cut 4 bases from V and 2 bases from J; bases unmatched to any gene: 3.

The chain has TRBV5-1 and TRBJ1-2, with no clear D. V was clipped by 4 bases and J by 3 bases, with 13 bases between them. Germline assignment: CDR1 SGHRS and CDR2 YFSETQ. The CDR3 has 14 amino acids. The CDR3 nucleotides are TGCGCCAGCAGCCCAGAAGAGGGATACTATGGCTACACCTTC. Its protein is CASSPEEGYYGYTF.

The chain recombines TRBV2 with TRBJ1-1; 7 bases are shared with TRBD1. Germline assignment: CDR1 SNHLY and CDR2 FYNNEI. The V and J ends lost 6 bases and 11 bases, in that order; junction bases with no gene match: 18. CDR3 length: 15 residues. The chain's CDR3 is CASSARKDRLSDAFF. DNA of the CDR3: TGTGCCAGCAGCGCCAGGAAGGACAGGTTAAGTGATGCTTTCTTT.

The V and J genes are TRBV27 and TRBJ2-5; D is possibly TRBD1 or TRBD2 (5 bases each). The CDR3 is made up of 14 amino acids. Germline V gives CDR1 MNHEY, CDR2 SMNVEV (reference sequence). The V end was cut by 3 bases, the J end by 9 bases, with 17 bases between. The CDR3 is CASSFAGSIGAQYF. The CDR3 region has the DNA TGTGCCAGCAGTTTCGCAGGGTCTATCGGGGCCCAGTACTTC.

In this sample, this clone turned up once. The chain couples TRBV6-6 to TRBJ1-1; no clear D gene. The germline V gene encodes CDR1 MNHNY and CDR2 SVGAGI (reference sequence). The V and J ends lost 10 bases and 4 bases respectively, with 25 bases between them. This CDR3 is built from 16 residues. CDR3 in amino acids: CATLVGPKTLATEAFF. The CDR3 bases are TGTGCCACTTTGGTCGGGCCAAAAACCCTAGCCACTGAAGCTTTCTTT.

In DNA, the CDR3 is TGTGCCATCAGTGCAACTAGCGGATACAATGAGCAGTTCTTC. Protein product: CAISATSGYNEQFF. This chain uses TRBV10-3 with TRBJ2-1; 8 positions match TRBD2. Germline V CDR1 and CDR2: ENHRY, SYGVKD. The CDR3 extends over 14 amino acids. Losses at the gene ends were 4 bases for V and 4 bases for J; bases not matched to a gene: 3.